Below are 17 T cell receptor beta chains sequenced from a single sample in a study of identical twins. TCRdb reanalysed the 5' RACE reads using MiXCR and keeps one entry per CDR3 protein. The table lists about 920,000 distinct CDR3 sequences, 10% to 15% of them singletons. This same sample was also taken into another study, of yellow fever vaccine responses in identical twins.

Sequenced material: PBMCs. These receptors all stem from a woman between 18 and 29 years old in good health.

The chain joins TRBV16 to TRBJ2-7; perhaps D is TRBD1 or TRBD2 (6 bases each). V lost 0 bases, J lost 3 bases, and 9 bases lay in between. The length of the CDR3 is 14 residues. The germline V gene has CDR1 KGHSY and CDR2 FQNENV. CDR3 DNA sequence: TGTGCCAGCAGCCAATCTAGGGGGGACTACGAGCAGTACTTC. Amino acids: CASSQSRGDYEQYF. The complete variable domain, with remaining parts taken from reference TRBV16 and TRBJ2-7, reads GEEVAQTPKHLVRGEGQKAKLYCAPIKGHSYVFWYQQVLKNEFKFLISFQNENVFDETGMPKERFSAKCLPNSPCSLEIQATKLEDSAVYFCASSQSRGDYEQYFGPGTRLTVT.

The chain has TRBV12-3 or TRBV12-4 and TRBJ2-2; no clear D. V was clipped by 6 bases and J by 4 bases, with 9 bases between them. The CDR3 covers 13 residues. The CDR3 protein is CASSQEFTGELFF. The CDR3 bases are TGTGCCAGCAGCCAGGAGTTCACCGGGGAGCTGTTTTTT.

This rearrangement joins TRBV5-6 to TRBJ2-7; 7 bases are a match to TRBD2. CDR3 size: 14 residues. Per the germline V gene, CDR1 is SGHDT and CDR2 is YYEEEE. The junction had 5 bases not matched to a gene; V was cut back by 3 bases and J by 2 bases. CDR3 protein: CASSSGAGPYEQYV. CDR3 in DNA: TGTGCCAGCAGCTCGGGAGCGGGGCCCTACGAGCAGTACGTC.

The chain couples TRBV12-3 or TRBV12-4 to TRBJ2-7; the D gene could be TRBD1 or TRBD2 (5 bases each). CDR3 size: 15 residues. Between the trimmed V and J ends, which lost 5 bases and 6 bases, there was a span of 20 bases. The CDR3 DNA reads as TGTGCCAGCAGTGTTACCGGGACGCTGGGGGTCGAGCAGTACTTC. Translated: CASSVTGTLGVEQYF.

The CDR3 loop is CASGLGRPGLAVNEQFF. DNA for the CDR3: TGTGCCAGCGGATTGGGACGACCGGGACTAGCTGTCAATGAGCAGTTCTTC. This chain uses TRBV7-8 with TRBJ2-1; 9 positions agree with TRBD2. This CDR3 has 17 amino acids. V was pared by 8 bases and J by 6 bases, with 17 bases of the junction left unmatched. Germline assignment: CDR1 SGHVS and CDR2 FQNEAQ.

This clonotype has a handful of counts. V usage is TRBV12-3 or TRBV12-4 and J usage is TRBJ2-2; 8 nucleotides line up with TRBD2. The CDR3 is made up of 14 amino acids. Trimming removed 7 bases from V and 6 bases from J; junction bases left unmatched: 7. DNA of the CDR3: TGTGCCAGCACCTACGGGGGGGGCCCCGGGGAGCTGTTTTTT. Translated: CASTYGGGPGELFF.

In this sample, this clonotype turned up a few times. The chain employs TRBV7-8 and TRBJ1-1; D call uncertain. Trimming removed 3 bases from V and 0 bases from J, with 17 bases in between. Per the germline V gene, CDR1 is SGHVS and CDR2 is FQNEAQ. This CDR3 is built from 17 residues. CDR3 DNA sequence: TGTGCCAGCAGCTTGGTGACACGGGCTGGGGTGAACACTGAAGCTTTCTTT. Its translation: CASSLVTRAGVNTEAFF.

This clonotype was seen only a few times. This sequence joins TRBV20-1 and TRBJ1-1; 9 positions agree with TRBD1. V lost 5 bases to trimming and J lost 4 bases; unmatched junction nucleotides: 5. The CDR3 covers 13 residues. CDR1 is DFQATT, CDR2 SNEGSKA, per germline (reference sequence). The CDR3 is CSAARDRVTEAFF. The CDR3 nucleotides are TGCAGTGCTGCCCGGGACAGGGTCACTGAAGCTTTCTTT.

The chain links TRBV12-3 or TRBV12-4 to TRBJ2-1; no clear D gene. This CDR3 region has 12 residues. The V end lost 2 bases, the J end lost 8 bases, and 7 bases lay between the germline ends. CDR3 in amino acids: CASSLSADEQFF. The DNA of the CDR3 is TGTGCCAGCAGTTTAAGTGCGGATGAGCAGTTCTTC.

The chain is built from TRBV2 and TRBJ1-2; 9 nucleotides align to TRBD1. CDR1 and CDR2 from the germline V gene are SNHLY and FYNNEI. Trimming took 7 bases from V and 1 from J; bases not matched to a gene: 7. There are 15 residues in the CDR3. CDR3 in amino acids: CASIIRQGGNYGYTF. In DNA, the CDR3 is TGTGCCAGCATAATTCGACAGGGGGGTAACTATGGCTACACCTTC.

In this sample, this clonotype turned up many times. The chain is built from TRBV7-6 and TRBJ2-3; D is unclear. Germline V gene sequence: CDR1 SGHVS, CDR2 FNYEAQ. Trimming left V 0 bases short and J 3 bases short, with 7 bases between. The CDR3 is 14 residues long. CDR3 in amino acids: CASSLALGTDTQYF. CDR3 nucleotides: TGTGCCAGCAGCTTAGCGCTGGGGACAGATACGCAGTATTTT.

This clonotype appeared a few times. The J gene is TRBJ2-7, the V gene TRBV28; 12 nucleotides line up with TRBD2. Germline lookup yields CDR1 MDHEN and CDR2 SYDVKM. Trimming at V came to 3 bases and at J to 5 bases, leaving 8 bases not matched to a gene. The CDR3 is 16 amino acids. The CDR3 is CASSFLTSGRFHEQYF. As DNA, the CDR3 is TGTGCCAGCAGTTTCCTGACTAGCGGGAGATTCCACGAGCAGTACTTC.

This clonotype was counted between two and nine times. The chain couples TRBV25-1 to TRBJ2-4; 8 nucleotides align to TRBD1. The V segment lost 6 bases and the J segment 5 bases; nucleotides outside the gene matches: 12. Germline assignment: CDR1 MGHDK and CDR2 SYGVNS. This CDR3 spans 16 amino acids. CDR3 sequence (DNA): TGTGCCAGCAGGCCACCGCCAGGGACAGGCCAAAACATTCAGTACTTC. This gives the protein CASRPPPGTGQNIQYF.

This clonotype occurred a few times. J is TRBJ1-1 and V is TRBV11-2; no definite D call. Per germline, CDR1 SGHAT and CDR2 FQNNGV. The length of the CDR3 is 14 residues. V lost 5 bases and J 1 base, leaving 11 bases between the germline ends. The CDR3: CASSPRKWNTEAFF. In nucleotides, the CDR3 is TGTGCCAGCAGCCCCCGTAAGTGGAACACTGAAGCTTTCTTT.

This clonotype was detected a few times. The chain employs TRBV20-1 and TRBJ2-7; the D is unclear. The V end lost 2 bases, the J end lost 1 base, and 9 bases lay between the germline ends. Germline V lookup: CDR1 DFQATT, CDR2 SNEGSKA (reference sequence). The CDR3 consists of 13 residues. DNA of the CDR3: TGCAGTGCTAGATGGTGGCAATCCTACGAGCAGTACTTC. It codes for CSARWWQSYEQYF.

This chain uses TRBV7-9 with TRBJ1-4; D ambiguous. This CDR3 region has 16 residues. Between the trimmed V and J ends, which lost 1 base and 2 bases, there was a span of 11 bases. The germline CDR1 and CDR2 sequences are SEHNR and FQNEAQ (reference sequence). CDR3 nucleotide sequence: TGTGCCAGCAGCTTAGTGGAGACCACCACTAATGAAAAACTGTTTTTT. This sequence encodes CASSLVETTTNEKLFF.

The chain is built from TRBV15 and TRBJ2-1; 9 positions match TRBD1. Unmatched junction bases numbered 2, after V lost 3 bases and J lost 8 bases. The CDR3 extends over 13 amino acids. Germline V CDR1 and CDR2: LNHNV, YYDKDF (reference sequence). This CDR3 is CATSSRTGDEQFF. The CDR3 region has the DNA TGTGCCACCAGCAGCCGGACAGGGGATGAGCAGTTCTTC.